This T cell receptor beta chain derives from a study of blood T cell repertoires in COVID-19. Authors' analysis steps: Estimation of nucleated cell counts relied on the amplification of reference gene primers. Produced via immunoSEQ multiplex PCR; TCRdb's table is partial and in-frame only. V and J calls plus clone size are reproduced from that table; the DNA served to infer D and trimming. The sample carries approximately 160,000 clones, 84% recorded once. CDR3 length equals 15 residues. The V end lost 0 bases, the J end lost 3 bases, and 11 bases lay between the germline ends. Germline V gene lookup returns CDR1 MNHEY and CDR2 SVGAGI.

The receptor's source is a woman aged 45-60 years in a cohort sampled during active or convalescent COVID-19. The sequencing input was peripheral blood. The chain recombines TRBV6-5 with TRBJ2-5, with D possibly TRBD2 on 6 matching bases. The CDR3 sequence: CASSYSSGVEETQYF. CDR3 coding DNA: TGTGCCAGCAGTTACTCGTCGGGGGTCGAAGAGACCCAGTACTTC.